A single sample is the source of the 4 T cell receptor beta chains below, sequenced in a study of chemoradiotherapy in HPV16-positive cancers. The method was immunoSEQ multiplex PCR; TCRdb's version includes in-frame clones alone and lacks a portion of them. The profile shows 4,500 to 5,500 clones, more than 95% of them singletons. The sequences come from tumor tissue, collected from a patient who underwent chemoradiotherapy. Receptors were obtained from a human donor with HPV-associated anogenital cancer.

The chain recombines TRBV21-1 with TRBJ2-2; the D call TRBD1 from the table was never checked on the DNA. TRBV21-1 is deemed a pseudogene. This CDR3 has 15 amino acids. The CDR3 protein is CASSKGQGAFRELFF. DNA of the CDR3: TGTGCCAGCAGCAAGGGACAGGGGGCGTTCCGGGAGCTGTTTTTT.

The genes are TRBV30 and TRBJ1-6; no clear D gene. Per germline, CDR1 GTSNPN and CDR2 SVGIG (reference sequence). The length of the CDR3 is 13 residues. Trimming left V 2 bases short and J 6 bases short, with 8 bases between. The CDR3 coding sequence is TGTGCCTGGAGTCCCAGCCCTAATTCACCCCTCCACTTT. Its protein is CAWSPSPNSPLHF.

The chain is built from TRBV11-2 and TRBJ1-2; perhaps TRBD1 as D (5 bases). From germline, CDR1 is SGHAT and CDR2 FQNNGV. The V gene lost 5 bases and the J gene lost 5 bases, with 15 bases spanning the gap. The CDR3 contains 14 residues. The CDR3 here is CASSPKGAAYGYTF. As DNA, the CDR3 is TGTGCCAGCAGCCCGAAAGGGGCCGCGTATGGCTACACCTTC. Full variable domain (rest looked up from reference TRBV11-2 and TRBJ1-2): EAGVAQSPRYKIIEKRQSVAFWCNPISGHATLYWYQQILGQGPKLLIQFQNNGVVDDSQLPKDRFSAERLKGVDSTLKIQPAKLEDSAVYLCASSPKGAAYGYTFGSGTRLTVV.

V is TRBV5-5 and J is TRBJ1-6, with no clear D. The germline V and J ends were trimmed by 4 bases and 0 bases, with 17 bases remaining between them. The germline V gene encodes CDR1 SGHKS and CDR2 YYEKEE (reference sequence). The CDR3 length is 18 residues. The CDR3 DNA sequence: TGTGCCAGCAGCCTCTTGACCTCCCTGAGCTCCTATAATTCACCCCTCCACTTT. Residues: CASSLLTSLSSYNSPLHF. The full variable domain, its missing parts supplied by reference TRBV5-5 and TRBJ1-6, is DAGVTQSPTHLIKTRGQQVTLRCSPISGHKSVSWYQQVLGQGPQFIFQYYEKEERGRGNFPDRFSARQFPNYSSELNVNALLLGDSALYLCASSLLTSLSSYNSPLHFGNGTRLTVT.